These T cell receptor beta chains were read from a single sample in a study of cytomegalovirus exposure and HLA in healthy donors. Sequencing used immunoSEQ multiplex PCR; TCRdb keeps in-frame clones, though not all of them. This table holds some 110,000 clones, about 60% found once. Input material: PBMCs. The source of these receptors is a woman younger than 45 in good health and CMV-seronegative. The CDR3 runs from the conserved cysteine through the conserved F or W. The D gene is left open where the match is weak. Rows give clone size only sometimes, using once, few, many, or a class for an expanded clone.

>.|15|TRBV7-9|TRBD2|TRBJ2-7
CASSLVASGNHEQYF
TGTGCCAGCAGCTTAGTTGCTAGCGGGAACCACGAGCAGTACTTC
>.|13|TRBV5-8|.|TRBJ2-2
CATITRNTGELFF
TGTGCCACCATAACACGAAACACCGGGGAGCTGTTTTTT
>few|16|TRBV9|TRBD1|TRBJ1-1
CASSPSGQGANTEAFF
TGTGCCAGCAGCCCATCCGGACAGGGGGCGAACACTGAAGCTTTCTTT
>.|13|TRBV29-1|.|TRBJ2-1
CSVFWSSYNEQFF
TGCAGCGTGTTCTGGAGCTCCTACAATGAGCAGTTCTTC
>.|16|TRBV4-1|.|TRBJ2-2
CASSQEGHAATGELFF
TGCGCCAGCAGCCAAGAGGGCCACGCCGCCACCGGGGAGCTGTTTTTT
>.|16|TRBV11-3|TRBD2|TRBJ2-1
CASSGRTSGRKDEQFF
TGTGCCAGCAGCGGGCGGACTAGCGGGAGGAAAGATGAGCAGTTCTTC
>.|15|TRBV19|.|TRBJ2-1
CASKLGSSSYNEQFF
TGTGCCAGTAAGCTAGGCTCCTCCTCCTACAATGAGCAGTTCTTC
>few|15|TRBV11-2|TRBD1|TRBJ2-5
CASSAWTGIVETQYF
TGTGCCAGCAGCGCGTGGACAGGGATTGTAGAGACCCAGTACTTC
>.|16|TRBV2|TRBD2|TRBJ2-3
CASSPGLAISTDTQYF
TGTGCCAGCAGTCCCGGACTAGCGATTAGCACAGATACGCAGTATTTT
>.|13|TRBV28|TRBD2|TRBJ2-1
CAGGTSGRHEQFF
TGTGCCGGAGGGACTAGCGGGCGCCATGAGCAGTTCTTC
>few|14|TRBV28|TRBD1|TRBJ1-2
CASSSLGTGDGYTF
TGTGCCAGCAGTTCTCTCGGGACAGGGGATGGCTACACCTTC
>.|13|TRBV6-1|.|TRBJ2-7
CASSETVTYEQYF
TGTGCCAGCAGTGAAACGGTGACCTACGAGCAGTACTTC
>.|17|TRBV6-1|.|TRBJ2-6
CASSEPRQYSGANVLTF
TGTGCCAGCAGTGAACCGAGACAGTACTCTGGGGCCAACGTCCTGACTTTC
>.|12|TRBV19|.|TRBJ2-7
CASSIDLYEQYF
TGTGCCAGTAGTATAGATCTCTACGAGCAGTACTTC
>.|15|TRBV5-1|TRBD2|TRBJ2-1
CASSDSSGRYNEQFF
TGCGCCAGCAGCGACTCTAGCGGGAGGTACAATGAGCAGTTCTTC
>.|17|TRBV5-1|TRBD2|TRBJ2-1
CASSLVVAGGVGNEQFF
TGCGCCAGCAGCTTGGTGGTAGCGGGAGGGGTCGGCAATGAGCAGTTCTTC
>.|14|TRBV30|TRBD1|TRBJ1-4
CAWKEGAFDEKLFF
TGTGCCTGGAAGGAGGGGGCATTTGATGAAAAACTGTTTTTT
>.|14|TRBV10-3|TRBD2|TRBJ2-7
CAISEASGSYEQYF
TGTGCCATCAGTGAGGCTAGCGGGAGCTACGAGCAGTACTTC
>.|15|TRBV7-8|TRBD1|TRBJ2-5
CASSLGQGNGETQYF
TGTGCCAGCAGCTTAGGACAGGGAAACGGAGAGACCCAGTACTTC
>few|14|TRBV4-1|TRBD2|TRBJ2-7
CASSPTSGRGEQYF
TGCGCCAGCAGCCCGACTAGCGGGAGAGGCGAGCAGTACTTC
>.|12|TRBV28|.|TRBJ2-7
CASSFARYEQYF
TGTGCCAGCAGTTTTGCGCGGTACGAGCAGTACTTC
>.|14|TRBV4-3|.|TRBJ1-3
CASSLDRIGNTIYF
TGCGCCAGCAGTCTCGACAGGATAGGAAACACCATATATTTT
>.|14|TRBV7-8|.|TRBJ1-1
CASSLQRMNTEAFF
TGTGCCAGCAGCTTACAGAGGATGAACACTGAAGCTTTCTTT
>.|13|TRBV7-2|.|TRBJ2-5
CASSAQYQETQYF
TGTGCCAGCAGCGCTCAGTACCAAGAGACCCAGTACTTC
>.|13|TRBV28|.|TRBJ2-1
CASSLDTYNEQFF
TGTGCCAGCAGTTTAGACACCTACAATGAGCAGTTCTTC
>.|15|TRBV9|TRBD2|TRBJ2-7
CASSVGTSATYEQYF
TGTGCCAGCAGCGTAGGGACTAGCGCGACGTACGAGCAGTACTTC
>.|16|TRBV4-3|.|TRBJ2-5
CASSQEVRDSKETQYF
TGCGCCAGCAGCCAAGAAGTCCGGGATAGTAAGGAGACCCAGTACTTC
>.|15|TRBV2|.|TRBJ1-6
CASAVGRAGNSPLHF
TGTGCCAGCGCGGTGGGCAGGGCCGGAAATTCACCCCTCCACTTT
>.|16|TRBV6-6|TRBD1|TRBJ2-3
CASSPQSGTGTDTQYF
TGTGCCAGCAGTCCCCAATCGGGGACAGGCACAGATACGCAGTATTTT
>.|14|TRBV5-8|.|TRBJ2-3
CASSLEREADTQYF
TGTGCCAGCAGCTTGGAAAGGGAGGCAGATACGCAGTATTTT
>.|16|TRBV19|.|TRBJ1-5
CASSIVGGSGNQPQHF
TGTGCCAGTAGTATAGTAGGGGGATCGGGCAATCAGCCCCAGCATTTT
>.|16|TRBV15|TRBD2|TRBJ2-1
CATSRDPPTSGNEQFF
TGTGCCACCAGCAGAGACCCACCCACTAGCGGGAATGAGCAGTTCTTC
>.|18|TRBV7-9|TRBD2|TRBJ2-1
CASSLDPSGSGTRYEQFF
TGTGCCAGCAGCTTAGATCCTAGCGGGAGTGGCACACGATATGAGCAGTTCTTC
>.|16|TRBV2|.|TRBJ1-6
CASSEQGEADNSPLHF
TGTGCCAGCAGTGAACAGGGTGAGGCTGATAATTCACCCCTCCACTTT
>.|15|TRBV11-2|TRBD2|TRBJ2-7
CASSSVRGGPREQYF
TGTGCCAGCAGCTCCGTCCGGGGAGGGCCCAGGGAGCAGTACTTC
>.|12|TRBV28|.|TRBJ1-4
CASRGVVEKLFF
TGTGCCAGTAGGGGTGTCGTGGAAAAACTGTTTTTT
>.|16|TRBV28|TRBD1|TRBJ1-5
CASSSGQFYSNQPQHF
TGTGCCAGCAGTTCGGGACAGTTTTATAGCAATCAGCCCCAGCATTTT
>.|16|TRBV6-5|TRBD1|TRBJ1-2
CASSYSTGEVEYGYTF
TGTGCCAGCAGTTACTCGACAGGGGAGGTAGAATACGGCTACACCTTC
>once|16|TRBV28|.|TRBJ2-1
CASSSAPAAAYNEQFF
TGTGCCAGCAGTTCCGCCCCCGCAGCGGCGTACAATGAGCAGTTCTTC
>.|15|TRBV30|.|TRBJ2-7
CAWSVLSGDSYEQYF
TGTGCCTGGAGTGTACTTAGTGGAGACTCCTACGAGCAGTACTTC
>.|15|TRBV5-6|.|TRBJ2-3
CASSRTARYTDTQYF
TGTGCCAGCAGTCGGACAGCTCGATACACAGATACGCAGTATTTT
>.|10|TRBV20-1|TRBD2|TRBJ2-7
CSAPSGREYF
TGCAGTGCACCTAGCGGGAGGGAGTACTTC
>.|15|TRBV2|TRBD1|TRBJ1-3
CASGKQGSAGNTIYF
TGTGCCAGCGGCAAACAGGGGTCGGCTGGAAACACCATATATTTT
>.|13|TRBV7-9|.|TRBJ1-4
CASQTGLGEKLFF
TGTGCCAGCCAAACAGGTTTAGGGGAAAAACTGTTTTTT
>once|15|TRBV11-2|TRBD1|TRBJ1-4
CASSLSTGGGEKLFF
TGTGCCAGCAGCCTATCTACAGGGGGGGGAGAAAAACTGTTTTTT
>few|16|TRBV4-1|TRBD2|TRBJ2-3
CASSQVRAGLADTQYF
TGCGCCAGCAGCCAAGTTCGAGCGGGATTGGCAGATACGCAGTATTTT
>few|18|TRBV14|.|TRBJ2-7
CASSQESVVKESSYEQYF
TGTGCCAGCAGCCAAGAATCTGTAGTGAAGGAGTCCTCCTACGAGCAGTACTTC